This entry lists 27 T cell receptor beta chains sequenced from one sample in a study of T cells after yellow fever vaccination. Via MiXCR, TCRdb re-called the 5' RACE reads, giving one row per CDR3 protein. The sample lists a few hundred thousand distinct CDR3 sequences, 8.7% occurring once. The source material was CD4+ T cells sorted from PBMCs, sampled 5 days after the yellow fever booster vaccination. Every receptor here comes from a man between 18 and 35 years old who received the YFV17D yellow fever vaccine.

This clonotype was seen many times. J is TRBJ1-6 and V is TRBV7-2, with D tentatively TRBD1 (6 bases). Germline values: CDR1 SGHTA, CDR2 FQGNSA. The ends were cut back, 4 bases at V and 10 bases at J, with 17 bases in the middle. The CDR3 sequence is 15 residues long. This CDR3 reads CASSYAPRGESPLHF. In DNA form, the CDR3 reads TGTGCCAGCAGCTATGCCCCCAGGGGAGAATCACCCCTCCACTTT.

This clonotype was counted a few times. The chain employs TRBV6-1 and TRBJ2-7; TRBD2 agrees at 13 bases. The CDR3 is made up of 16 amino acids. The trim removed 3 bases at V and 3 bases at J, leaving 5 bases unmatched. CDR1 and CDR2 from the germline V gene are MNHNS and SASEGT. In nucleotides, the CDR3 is TGTGCCAGCAGTGACCTCGGGACTAGCGGGGACTACGAGCAGTACGTC. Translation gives CASSDLGTSGDYEQYV.

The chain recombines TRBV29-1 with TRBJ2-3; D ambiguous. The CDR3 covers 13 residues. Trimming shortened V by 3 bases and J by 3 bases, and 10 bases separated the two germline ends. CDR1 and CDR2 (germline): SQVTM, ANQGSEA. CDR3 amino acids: CSVDGRFTDTQYF. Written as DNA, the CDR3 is TGCAGCGTTGATGGCAGGTTTACAGATACGCAGTATTTT.

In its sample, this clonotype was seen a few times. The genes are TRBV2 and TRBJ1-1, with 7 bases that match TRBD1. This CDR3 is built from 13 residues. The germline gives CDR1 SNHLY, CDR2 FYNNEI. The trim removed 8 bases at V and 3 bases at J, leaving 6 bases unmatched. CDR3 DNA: TGTGCCAGCGGAGACAGGGTGCACACTGAAGCTTTCTTT. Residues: CASGDRVHTEAFF.

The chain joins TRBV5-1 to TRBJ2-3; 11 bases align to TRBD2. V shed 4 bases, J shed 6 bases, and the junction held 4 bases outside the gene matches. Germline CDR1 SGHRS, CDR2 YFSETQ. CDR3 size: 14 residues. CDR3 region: CASSTSGGRDTQYF. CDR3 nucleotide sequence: TGCGCCAGCAGCACTAGCGGGGGTAGGGATACGCAGTATTTT.

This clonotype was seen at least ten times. This chain's CDR3 is CSGEIGTGGRYEQYF. The CDR3 coding sequence is TGCAGCGGAGAAATCGGGACAGGGGGTCGGTACGAGCAGTACTTC. The V call is TRBV29-1, the J call TRBJ2-7; 11 nucleotides match TRBD1. Germline V CDR1 and CDR2: SQVTM, ANQGSEA. V lost 7 bases to trimming and J lost 4 bases; unmatched junction nucleotides: 12. The CDR3 consists of 15 residues.

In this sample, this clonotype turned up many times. CDR3 loop: CASSLGGARYSPLHF. The DNA of the CDR3 is TGCGCCAGCAGCTTGGGGGGAGCCCGGTATTCACCCCTCCACTTT. This chain joins TRBV5-1 and TRBJ1-6; D gene ambiguous. The V end lost 0 bases, the J end lost 8 bases, and 12 bases lay between the germline ends. Germline CDR1 and CDR2: SGHRS and YFSETQ. The CDR3 has 15 residues. Filled out from reference TRBV5-1 and TRBJ1-6, the complete variable domain reads KAGVTQTPRYLIKTRGQQVTLSCSPISGHRSVSWYQQTPGQGLQFLFEYFSETQRNKGNFPGRFSGRQFSNSRSEMNVSTLELGDSALYLCASSLGGARYSPLHFGNGTRLTVT.

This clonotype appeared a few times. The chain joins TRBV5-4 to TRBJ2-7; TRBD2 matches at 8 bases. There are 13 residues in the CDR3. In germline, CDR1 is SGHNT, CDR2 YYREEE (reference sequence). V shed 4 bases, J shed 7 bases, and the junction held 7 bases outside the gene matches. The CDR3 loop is CASSRAGDTEQYV. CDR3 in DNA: TGTGCCAGCAGCCGAGCGGGGGACACAGAGCAGTACGTC.

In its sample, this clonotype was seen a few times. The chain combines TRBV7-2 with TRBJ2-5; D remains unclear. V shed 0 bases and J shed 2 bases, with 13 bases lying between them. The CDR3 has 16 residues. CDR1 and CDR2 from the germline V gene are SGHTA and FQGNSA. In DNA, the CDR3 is TGTGCCAGCAGCTTAGCCCCCGGTTATCCGCAAGAGACCCAGTACTTC. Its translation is CASSLAPGYPQETQYF.

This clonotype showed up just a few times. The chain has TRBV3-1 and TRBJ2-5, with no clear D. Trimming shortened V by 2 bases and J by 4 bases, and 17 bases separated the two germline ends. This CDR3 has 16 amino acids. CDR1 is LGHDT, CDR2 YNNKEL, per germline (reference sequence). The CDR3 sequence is CASSQSGLGPGETQYF. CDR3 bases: TGTGCCAGCAGCCAATCTGGTTTAGGACCAGGAGAGACCCAGTACTTC.

CDR3 nucleotide sequence: TGTGCCTGGGCCAGCGGGGCCGACGAGCAGTACTTC. Its translation is CAWASGADEQYF. The chain is built from TRBV30 and TRBJ2-7; 7 bases agree with TRBD2. The trim removed 5 bases at V and 5 bases at J, leaving 6 bases unmatched. The germline V gene encodes CDR1 GTSNPN and CDR2 SVGIG (reference sequence). The CDR3 extends over 12 amino acids.

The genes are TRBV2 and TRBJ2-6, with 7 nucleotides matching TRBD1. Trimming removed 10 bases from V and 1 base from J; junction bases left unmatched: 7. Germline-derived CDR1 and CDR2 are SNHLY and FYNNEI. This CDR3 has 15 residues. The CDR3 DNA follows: TGTGCCAACCGGGACAGAGAGTCTGGGGCCAACGTCCTGACTTTC. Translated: CANRDRESGANVLTF.

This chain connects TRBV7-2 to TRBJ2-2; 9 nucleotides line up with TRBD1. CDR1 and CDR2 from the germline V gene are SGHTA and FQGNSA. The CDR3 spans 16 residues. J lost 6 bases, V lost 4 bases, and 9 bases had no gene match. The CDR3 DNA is TGTGCCAGCAGCTCGAGGACAGGGGCGGTCGCCGGGGAGCTGTTTTTT. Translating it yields CASSSRTGAVAGELFF.

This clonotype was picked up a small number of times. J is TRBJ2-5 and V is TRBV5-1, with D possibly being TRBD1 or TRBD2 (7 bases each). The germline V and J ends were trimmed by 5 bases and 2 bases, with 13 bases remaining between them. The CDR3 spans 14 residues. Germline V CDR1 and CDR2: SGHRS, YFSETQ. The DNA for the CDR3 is TGCGCCAGCAGGAAAGCGGGACAGCAAGAGACCCAGTACTTC. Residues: CASRKAGQQETQYF.

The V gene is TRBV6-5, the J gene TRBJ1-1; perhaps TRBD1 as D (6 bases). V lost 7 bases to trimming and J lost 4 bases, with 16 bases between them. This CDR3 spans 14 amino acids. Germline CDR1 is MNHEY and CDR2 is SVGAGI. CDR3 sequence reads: CASTYNRDSTEAFF. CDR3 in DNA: TGTGCCAGCACCTACAACAGGGATAGCACTGAAGCTTTCTTT.

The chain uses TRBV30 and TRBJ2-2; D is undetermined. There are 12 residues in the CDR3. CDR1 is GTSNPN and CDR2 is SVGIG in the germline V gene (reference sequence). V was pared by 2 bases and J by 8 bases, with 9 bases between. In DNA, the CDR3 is TGTGCCTGGAGTAGCTATACGGGGGAGCTGTTTTTT. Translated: CAWSSYTGELFF.

DNA of the CDR3: TGCAGTGCTAGTCACCAGGGGACAGATACGCAGTATTTT. This sequence encodes CSASHQGTDTQYF. The chain joins TRBV20-1 to TRBJ2-3, with D possibly being TRBD1 (6 bases). This CDR3 comprises 13 residues. Trimming left V 3 bases short and J 3 bases short, with 10 bases between. Germline assignment: CDR1 DFQATT and CDR2 SNEGSKA (reference sequence).

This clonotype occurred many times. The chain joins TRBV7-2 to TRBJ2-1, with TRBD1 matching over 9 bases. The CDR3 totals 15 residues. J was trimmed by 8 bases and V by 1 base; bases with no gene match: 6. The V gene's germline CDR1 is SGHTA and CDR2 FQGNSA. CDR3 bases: TGTGCCAGCAGCTTAGGGTTAACAGGGGGCCATGAGCAGTTCTTC. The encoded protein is CASSLGLTGGHEQFF.

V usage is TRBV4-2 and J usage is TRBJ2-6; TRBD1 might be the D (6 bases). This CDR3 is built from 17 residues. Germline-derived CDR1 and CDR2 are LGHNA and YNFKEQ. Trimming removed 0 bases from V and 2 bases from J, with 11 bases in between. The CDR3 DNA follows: TGTGCCAGCAGCCAAGAATTTCAGGGGACTGGGGCCAACGTCCTGACTTTC. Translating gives CASSQEFQGTGANVLTF.

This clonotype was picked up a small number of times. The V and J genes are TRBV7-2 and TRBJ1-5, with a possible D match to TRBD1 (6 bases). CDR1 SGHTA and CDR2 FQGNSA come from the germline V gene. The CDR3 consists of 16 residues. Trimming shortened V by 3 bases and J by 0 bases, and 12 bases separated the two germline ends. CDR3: CASSLGGGYSNQPQHF. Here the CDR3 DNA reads TGTGCCAGCAGCTTGGGAGGGGGGTATAGCAATCAGCCCCAGCATTTT.

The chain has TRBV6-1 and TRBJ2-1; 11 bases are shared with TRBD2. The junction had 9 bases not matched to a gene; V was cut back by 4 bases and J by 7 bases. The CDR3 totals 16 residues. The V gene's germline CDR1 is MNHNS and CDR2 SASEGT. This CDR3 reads CASSALLAGDSNEQFF. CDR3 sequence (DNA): TGTGCCAGCAGTGCACTACTAGCGGGGGATTCTAATGAGCAGTTCTTC.

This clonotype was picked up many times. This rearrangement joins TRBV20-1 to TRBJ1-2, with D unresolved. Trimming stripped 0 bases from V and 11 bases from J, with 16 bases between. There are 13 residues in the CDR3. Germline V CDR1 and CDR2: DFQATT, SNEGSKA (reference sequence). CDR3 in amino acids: CSARDTIGRWYTF. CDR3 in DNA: TGCAGTGCTAGAGATACTATTGGGCGGTGGTACACCTTC.

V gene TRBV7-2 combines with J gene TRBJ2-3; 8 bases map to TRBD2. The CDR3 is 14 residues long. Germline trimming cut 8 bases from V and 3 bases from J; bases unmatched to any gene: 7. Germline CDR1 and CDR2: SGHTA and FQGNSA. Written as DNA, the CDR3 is TGTGCCAGCCTACGGGGCGGGGGGACAGATACGCAGTATTTT. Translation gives CASLRGGGTDTQYF.

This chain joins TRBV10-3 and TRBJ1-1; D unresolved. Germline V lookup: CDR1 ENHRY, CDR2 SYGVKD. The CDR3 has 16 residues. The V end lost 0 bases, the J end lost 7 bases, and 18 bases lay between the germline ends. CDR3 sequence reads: CAISESTESWTNEAFF. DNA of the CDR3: TGTGCCATCAGTGAGTCGACTGAATCCTGGACCAATGAAGCTTTCTTT.

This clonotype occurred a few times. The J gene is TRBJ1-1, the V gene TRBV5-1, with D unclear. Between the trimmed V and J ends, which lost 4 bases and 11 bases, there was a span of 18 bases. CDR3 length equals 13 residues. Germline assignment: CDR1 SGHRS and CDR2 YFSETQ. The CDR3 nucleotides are TGCGCCAGCAGCGCTCAAGGTTCGGATCAGGCTTTCTTT. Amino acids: CASSAQGSDQAFF.

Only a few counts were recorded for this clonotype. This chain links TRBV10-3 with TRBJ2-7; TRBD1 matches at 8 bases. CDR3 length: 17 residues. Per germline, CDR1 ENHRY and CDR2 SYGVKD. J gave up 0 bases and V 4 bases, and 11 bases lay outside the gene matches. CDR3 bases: TGTGCCATCAGTGGGGGGACGGGACAGGTGAGCTCCTACGAGCAGTACTTC. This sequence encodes CAISGGTGQVSSYEQYF.

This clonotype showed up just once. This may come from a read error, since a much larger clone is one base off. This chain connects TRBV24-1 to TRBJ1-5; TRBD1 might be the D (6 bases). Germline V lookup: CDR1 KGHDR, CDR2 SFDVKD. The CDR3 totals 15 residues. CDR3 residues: CATLRRGADNQRQHF. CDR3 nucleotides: TGTGCCACCCTTCGCCGGGGGGCAGATAATCAGCGCCAGCATTTT.